The present T cell receptor (beta chain) was sequenced within a study of type 1 regulatory T cells. Study background: This in vitro CD4 product, T-allo10, is enriched for Tr1 cells and alloantigen-specific.

V lost 3 bases and J lost 5; bases outside the gene matches: 8. The CDR3 has 14 amino acids. From germline, CDR1 is SGHRS and CDR2 YFSETQ. TCRdb processed the reads anew with MiXCR; each CDR3 protein has one entry. The table has some 89,000 distinct CDR3 sequences, 30% to 35% seen once; the top ten hold approximately 2.2%. This sequence was found in a human donor in good health. The material sequenced was CD4+ T cells, either the whole sample or a sorted fraction (not recorded which). The chain recombines TRBV5-1 with TRBJ2-7; TRBD2 matches at 7 bases. The CDR3 region is CASSSGGLIHEQYF. CDR3 coding DNA: TGCGCCAGCAGCTCGGGGGGACTTATCCACGAGCAGTACTTC.